A selection of T cell receptor beta chains follows, all from one sample in a study of post-analysis software for immune sequencing data. One entry per CDR3 protein, called by TCRdb with MiXCR from the PCR reads. The data contain 650,000 to 900,000 distinct CDR3 sequences, 46% of them singletons. Sequenced sample: blood. These receptors were obtained from a girl aged 5 to 17 with multiple sclerosis. Each CDR3 is given with its conserved first and last residue. The order of the fields is V gene, J gene, D gene, clone size, CDR3 protein, CDR3 DNA. A D gene is named only where the DNA matches it firmly. Expanded clones are given a class, and other clones once, few, many or no size at all.

TRBV5-1,TRBJ2-3,TRBD1,-,CASSGQGLDTQYF,TGCGCCAGCTCGGGACAGGGTCTAGATACGCAGTATTTT
TRBV20-1,TRBJ1-2,-,-,CSAREWGAFYTF,TGCAGTGCGAGGGAGTGGGGCGCCTTCTACACCTTC
TRBV12-3/TRBV12-4,TRBJ1-2,-,few,CASSPGTFYGYTF,TGTGCCAGCAGCCCCGGGACTTTTTATGGCTACACCTTC
TRBV7-2,TRBJ2-7,-,-,CASSPVGSSIEQYF,TGTGCCAGCAGCCCCGTGGGTAGCTCCATCGAGCAGTACTTC
TRBV6-5,TRBJ2-1,TRBD2,-,CASSYGGLAGVSYNEQFF,TGTGCCAGCAGTTACGGTGGACTAGCGGGAGTCTCCTACAATGAGCAGTTCTTC
TRBV7-6,TRBJ2-1,TRBD2,-,CASSPQPRLSGREFDEQFF,TGTGCCAGCAGCCCACAACCTCGACTTAGCGGGAGGGAATTCGATGAGCAGTTCTTC
TRBV7-2,TRBJ2-7,TRBD1,-,CASSWGQTGEQYF,TGTGCCAGCAGCTGGGGACAGACCGGCGAGCAGTACTTC
TRBV9,TRBJ2-7,TRBD1,few,CASSEGARPYEQYF,TGTGCCAGCAGCGAGGGGGCTCGGCCCTACGAGCAGTACTTC
TRBV27,TRBJ2-7,TRBD2,-,CASSFDSGRSSSYEQYF,TGTGCCAGCAGTTTTGATAGCGGGAGGTCGAGCTCCTACGAGCAGTACTTC
TRBV28,TRBJ2-7,-,once,CASSLTQYYEQYF,TGTGCCAGCAGTTTAACACAGTACTACGAGCAGTACTTC
TRBV20-1,TRBJ2-1,TRBD2,-,CSARDDLAVDEQFF,TGCAGTGCTAGAGATGACCTAGCGGTGGATGAGCAGTTCTTC
TRBV28,TRBJ2-3,TRBD1,-,CASSTQGTTDTQYF,TGTGCCAGCAGTACACAGGGGACCACAGATACGCAGTATTTT
TRBV12-3/TRBV12-4,TRBJ2-7,-,once,CASSLSPGRLYEQYF,TGTGCCAGCAGCTTAAGTCCAGGGAGGCTCTACGAGCAGTACTTC
TRBV29-1,TRBJ2-7,-,-,CSVESESNYEQYF,TGCAGCGTTGAGAGTGAGTCAAACTACGAGCAGTACTTC
TRBV27,TRBJ2-5,TRBD1,-,CASSRDSPYEGQYF,TGTGCCAGCAGTCGGGACAGCCCATACGAGGGGCAGTACTTC
TRBV4-3,TRBJ2-6,TRBD1,many,CASTPTGDPISGANVLTF,TGCGCCAGCACTCCCACAGGGGACCCAATCTCTGGGGCCAACGTCCTGACTTTC
TRBV29-1,TRBJ2-7,TRBD1,few,CSVAETGTGLSEQYF,TGCAGCGTCGCTGAAACCGGGACAGGACTGTCCGAGCAGTACTTC
TRBV5-1,TRBJ2-3,TRBD2,-,CASSWGLEDTQYF,TGCGCCAGCAGCTGGGGACTAGAAGATACGCAGTATTTT
TRBV5-1,TRBJ2-5,-,-,CASSSPADLQETQYF,TGCGCCAGCAGCTCCCCGGCGGACCTCCAAGAGACCCAGTACTTC
TRBV9,TRBJ2-6,-,-,CASSETSGTGANVLTF,TGTGCCAGCAGCGAGACCTCAGGAACTGGGGCCAACGTCCTGACTTTC
TRBV12-3/TRBV12-4,TRBJ2-1,TRBD2,-,CASSPLAGGYNERFF,TGTGCCAGCAGTCCGCTAGCGGGAGGCTACAATGAGCGGTTCTTC
TRBV15,TRBJ2-3,TRBD2,many,CATSSGVAGVEDTQYF,TGTGCCACCAGCAGCGGGGTAGCGGGAGTAGAAGATACGCAGTATTTT
TRBV10-3,TRBJ2-7,TRBD2,-,CAISAGTSPYEQYF,TGTGCCATCTCCGCCGGGACTAGCCCCTACGAGCAGTACTTC
TRBV15,TRBJ2-1,-,-,CATSRVDSSVYNEQFF,TGTGCCACCAGCAGAGTCGACAGCTCGGTTTACAATGAGCAGTTCTTC
TRBV18,TRBJ2-7,-,few,CASSSGISGFPYEQYF,TGTGCCAGCTCCTCCGGGATCTCTGGATTCCCCTACGAGCAGTACTTC
TRBV14,TRBJ2-7,-,-,CASSRDISGEQYF,TGTGCCAGCAGCCGGGACATCTCTGGCGAGCAGTACTTC
TRBV2,TRBJ2-5,TRBD2,-,CASSGYRAGEQETQYF,TGTGCCAGCAGCGGCTACCGAGCGGGGGAGCAAGAGACCCAGTACTTC
TRBV9,TRBJ2-5,-,-,CASSGPPETQYF,TGTGCCAGCAGCGGACCCCCAGAGACCCAGTACTTC
TRBV14,TRBJ2-5,-,-,CASSKGSWTQYF,TGTGCCAGCAGCAAGGGGTCATGGACCCAGTACTTC
TRBV27,TRBJ2-5,TRBD1,-,CASCKTGGQQETQYF,TGTGCCAGCTGCAAGACAGGGGGCCAACAAGAGACCCAGTACTTC
TRBV6-5,TRBJ1-1,-,-,CASSLNLQGTEAFF,TGTGCCAGCAGCTTAAATCTACAGGGCACTGAAGCTTTCTTT
TRBV7-9,TRBJ2-7,TRBD1,-,CASSPEGGQGAYEQYF,TGTGCCAGCAGCCCCGAAGGTGGACAGGGTGCCTACGAGCAGTACTTC
TRBV7-9,TRBJ1-4,-,few,CASSSPGSNEKLFF,TGTGCCAGCAGCTCCCCGGGGTCTAATGAAAAACTGTTTTTT
TRBV7-2,TRBJ1-2,-,-,CASSLDAGRLYGYTF,TGTGCCAGCAGCTTAGACGCGGGCCGCCTCTATGGCTACACCTTC
TRBV7-3,TRBJ1-1,TRBD1,few,CASSLGQGWNTEAFF,TGTGCCAGCAGCTTGGGACAGGGTTGGAACACTGAAGCTTTCTTT
TRBV20-1,TRBJ2-1,-,few,CSTTPRGGSSYNEQFF,TGCAGCACTACACCCAGGGGCGGGAGCTCCTACAATGAGCAGTTCTTC
TRBV27,TRBJ1-2,TRBD1,few,CASRGDSKGNYGYTF,TGTGCCAGCAGGGGGGACAGTAAGGGGAACTATGGCTACACCTTC
TRBV19,TRBJ2-3,-,-,CASSPPGWGSPAQYF,TGTGCCAGTAGTCCCCCTGGGTGGGGGTCTCCGGCGCAGTATTTT
TRBV10-3,TRBJ1-2,-,-,CAISESPGAVGYTF,TGTGCCATCAGTGAGTCCCCGGGGGCGGTTGGCTACACCTTC
TRBV24-1,TRBJ2-1,TRBD2,-,CATSPSDLAGRNEQFF,TGTGCCACCAGTCCGTCGGATTTAGCGGGAAGGAATGAGCAGTTCTTC
TRBV5-1,TRBJ2-1,-,-,CASSSGRTSYNEQFF,TGCGCCAGCAGCTCCGGTAGGACCTCCTACAATGAGCAGTTCTTC
TRBV7-3,TRBJ2-5,-,many,CASSLSPIGLPGETQYF,TGTGCCAGCAGCTTAAGCCCAATTGGGCTACCGGGGGAGACCCAGTACTTC
TRBV12-3/TRBV12-4,TRBJ2-7,-,-,CASSPQWDEQYF,TGTGCCAGCAGCCCCCAGTGGGACGAGCAGTACTTC
TRBV7-9,TRBJ1-2,-,once,CASSLAPERVNYGYTF,TGTGCCAGCAGCTTAGCCCCGGAGCGGGTGAACTATGGCTACACCTTC